Following are 27 T cell receptor beta chains from one sample sequenced in a study of blood T cell repertoires in COVID-19. Repertoires were generated with immunoSEQ multiplex PCR, while TCRdb's copy carries only in-frame clones and drops some. The table records approximately 24,000 clones, approximately 89% of them present only once. Sequencing was done on a sample of peripheral blood. Every receptor here comes from a man aged 50-59 years with active COVID-19.

V and J are TRBV7-2 and TRBJ2-1; TRBD2 aligns across 9 bases. The CDR3 spans 16 residues. With V trimmed by 1 base and J by 5 bases, 6 bases remained unmatched. CDR1 and CDR2 from the germline V gene are SGHTA and FQGNSA. The CDR3 loop reads CASSLGASGTNNEQFF. The CDR3 coding sequence is TGTGCCAGCAGCTTAGGGGCTAGCGGGACTAACAATGAGCAGTTCTTC.

The sample holds one count of this clone. The V gene is TRBV12-3 or TRBV12-4, the J gene TRBJ1-5; D call uncertain. V was pared by 3 bases and J by 5 bases, with 8 bases between. The CDR3 has 13 amino acids. CDR3 protein: CASSFQLYQPQHF. The DNA of the CDR3 is TGTGCCAGCAGTTTTCAACTGTATCAGCCCCAGCATTTT.

V gene TRBV4-1 combines with J gene TRBJ2-3; a possible D gene is TRBD1 (5 bases). Germline lookup yields CDR1 MGHRA and CDR2 YSYEKL. CDR3 length equals 13 residues. The V gene lost 2 bases and the J gene lost 4 bases, with 7 bases spanning the gap. The CDR3 nucleotides are TGCGCCAGCAGCCAAAGCAGGGCAGATACGCAGTATTTT. Its protein product is CASSQSRADTQYF.

The V and J genes are TRBV5-4 and TRBJ1-1; a weak D match, TRBD1 (5 bases). The V gene lost 0 bases and the J gene lost 5 bases, with 14 bases spanning the gap. In germline, CDR1 is SGHNT, CDR2 YYREEE (reference sequence). The CDR3 is 15 amino acids. CDR3 in amino acids: CASSLDGALLTEAFF. In nucleotides, the CDR3 is TGTGCCAGCAGCTTGGATGGGGCGCTATTGACTGAAGCTTTCTTT.

The chain combines TRBV7-8 with TRBJ1-4; D remains unclear. Trimming took 0 bases from V and 7 from J, leaving 12 bases between them. Per the germline V gene, CDR1 is SGHVS and CDR2 is FQNEAQ. CDR3 size: 15 residues. This chain's CDR3 is CASSLAGRVFEKLFF. CDR3 in DNA: TGTGCCAGCAGCTTAGCGGGCCGAGTATTTGAAAAACTGTTTTTT.

This sequence joins TRBV6-4 and TRBJ1-3; D might be TRBD1 (5 bases). The V end was cut by 1 base, the J end by 1 base, with 11 bases between. Per the germline V gene, CDR1 is MRHNA and CDR2 is SNTAGT. The CDR3 has 16 residues. CDR3 loop: CASSDFLGLSGNTIYF. CDR3 nucleotide sequence: TGTGCCAGCAGTGACTTCTTGGGGCTGTCTGGAAACACCATATATTTT.

This clone was picked up one time. The V and J genes are TRBV19 and TRBJ2-2, with TRBD1 identical over 8 bases. Germline loops: CDR1 LNHDA, CDR2 SQIVND (reference sequence). This CDR3 contains 14 residues. V was pared by 7 bases and J by 6 bases, with 7 bases of the junction left unmatched. The chain's CDR3 is CASTPSGGSGELFF. The CDR3 DNA follows: TGTGCCAGTACCCCTTCAGGGGGCTCCGGGGAGCTGTTTTTT.

This chain connects TRBV5-1 to TRBJ2-1; possible D gene TRBD1, 6 bases. Germline CDR1 and CDR2: SGHRS and YFSETQ. The CDR3 has 15 amino acids. Trimming pared 3 bases from V and 5 bases from J, leaving 15 bases between. CDR3 coding DNA: TGCGCCAGCAGCTGGCAGGGGACAAAGAACAATGAGCAGTTCTTC. Encoded protein: CASSWQGTKNNEQFF.

This chain uses TRBV7-3 with TRBJ2-3; maybe TRBD2 (5 bases). The ends were cut back, 5 bases at V and 6 bases at J, with 15 bases in the middle. The CDR3 has 14 residues. Germline V gene sequence: CDR1 SGHTA, CDR2 FQGTGA. CDR3 sequence (DNA): TGTGCCAGCAGCACAAACGGGGTTTTCGATACGCAGTATTTT. The encoded protein is CASSTNGVFDTQYF.

This rearrangement joins TRBV11-2 to TRBJ2-7; D may be TRBD1 (6 bases). Trimming left V 5 bases short and J 3 bases short, with 17 bases between. Germline CDR1 reads SGHAT; CDR2 reads FQNNGV. CDR3 length: 15 residues. CDR3 amino acids: CASSRTGTPDYEQYF. The CDR3 coding sequence is TGTGCCAGCAGCCGTACCGGGACACCCGACTACGAGCAGTACTTC.

J is TRBJ2-1 and V is TRBV24-1, with TRBD2 matching 10 bases. Germline assignment: CDR1 KGHDR and CDR2 SFDVKD. The CDR3 is 16 amino acids. Losses at the gene ends were 7 bases for V and 0 bases for J; bases not matched to a gene: 5. Here the CDR3 DNA reads TGTGCCACCAGCCATCGACTAGCGGGCTCCTACAATGAGCAGTTCTTC. Encoded protein: CATSHRLAGSYNEQFF.

This clone is judged medium-sized. The chain recombines TRBV6-2 or TRBV6-3 with TRBJ1-5, with TRBD1 matching 8 bases. The CDR3 has 16 residues. Trimming took 0 bases from V and 6 from J; bases not matched to a gene: 7. The V gene's germline CDR1 is MNHEY and CDR2 SVGEGT. The CDR3 sequence is CASSYSTPQGAQPQHF. The CDR3 nucleotides read TGTGCCAGCAGTTACTCGACACCCCAGGGGGCTCAGCCCCAGCATTTT.

The genes are TRBV7-2 and TRBJ2-7, with 11 bases fitting TRBD1. This CDR3 region has 16 residues. Trimming removed 5 bases from V and 5 bases from J; junction bases left unmatched: 11. The germline CDR1 and CDR2 sequences are SGHTA and FQGNSA. Here the CDR3 DNA reads TGTGCCAGCAGCCCGACCTCCGGGACAGGGGGAAACGAGCAGTACTTC. This codes for CASSPTSGTGGNEQYF. The variable domain in full, with the rest retrieved from reference TRBV7-2 and TRBJ2-7, is GAGVSQSPSNKVTEKGKDVELRCDPISGHTALYWYRQSLGQGLEFLIYFQGNSAPDKSGLPSDRFSAERTGGSVSTLTIQRTQQEDSAVYLCASSPTSGTGGNEQYFGPGTRLTVT.

This clone has just a few counts. This chain connects TRBV7-2 to TRBJ2-2, with 13 bases that match TRBD2. V trimming: 5 bases; J trimming: 4 bases; junction bases outside the gene matches: 10. Germline CDR1 SGHTA, CDR2 FQGNSA. The CDR3 runs 18 residues. CDR3 DNA sequence: TGTGCCAGCAGCGTCGGACTAGCGGGAGCTCTGCGCACCGGGGAGCTGTTTTTT. Translating gives CASSVGLAGALRTGELFF.

The CDR3 DNA reads as TGTGCCAGCAGCCGAGCGACAGGGATCTGGCAGCCCCAGCATTTT. The encoded protein is CASSRATGIWQPQHF. This chain uses TRBV7-8 with TRBJ1-5, with 7 bases identical to TRBD1. V gave up 5 bases and J gave up 7 bases; unmatched junction bases: 11. The CDR3 has 15 residues. Germline assignment: CDR1 SGHVS and CDR2 FQNEAQ.

The rearrangement uses TRBV4-1 and TRBJ2-1; 10 nucleotides agree with TRBD2. Germline values: CDR1 MGHRA, CDR2 YSYEKL. The length of the CDR3 is 15 residues. J lost 9 bases, V lost 4 bases, and 9 bases had no gene match. CDR3 protein: CASSRELAGRGEQFF. The DNA of the CDR3 is TGCGCCAGCAGCCGAGAACTAGCGGGGAGAGGTGAGCAGTTCTTC.

This sequence joins TRBV28 and TRBJ2-1; TRBD1 aligns across 9 bases. Germline CDR1 MDHEN, CDR2 SYDVKM. V shed 6 bases and J 6 bases; nucleotides not matched to a gene: 15. The CDR3 contains 17 residues. The DNA of the CDR3 is TGTGCCAGCAGCCTTACGGTTTCGGGACAGGGATCCAATGAGCAGTTCTTC. This gives the protein CASSLTVSGQGSNEQFF.

The chain links TRBV18 to TRBJ1-6; 9 nucleotides align to TRBD1. Germline assignment: CDR1 KGHSH and CDR2 LQKENI. V lost 5 bases, J lost 8 bases, and 4 bases stayed unmatched. The CDR3 has 14 residues. The CDR3 DNA reads as TGTGCCAGCTCATTACAGGGGGCTGATTCACCCCTCCACTTT. This encodes CASSLQGADSPLHF.

The V gene is TRBV5-4, the J gene TRBJ1-2, with D unresolved. This CDR3 contains 13 residues. Per germline, CDR1 SGHNT and CDR2 YYREEE (reference sequence). V lost 0 bases, J lost 6 bases, and 9 bases lay in between. The CDR3 coding sequence is TGTGCCAGCAGCTTGGCACAGTTAGATGGCTACACCTTC. Its translation is CASSLAQLDGYTF.

This chain connects TRBV6-5 to TRBJ2-7; 7 bases match TRBD1. The CDR3 spans 12 residues. Germline V CDR1 and CDR2: MNHEY, SVGAGI. In DNA, the CDR3 is TGTGCGAGCGAAGGGGGCATTAGCGAGCAGTACTTC. Its translation is CASEGGISEQYF.

The chain uses TRBV19 and TRBJ2-7, with TRBD2 matching 10 bases. J gave up 5 bases and V 5 bases, and 6 bases lay outside the gene matches. Germline CDR1 and CDR2: LNHDA and SQIVND (reference sequence). The CDR3 has 14 residues. This CDR3 reads CASSGLAGGHEQYF. In nucleotides, the CDR3 is TGTGCCAGTAGTGGTTTAGCGGGAGGCCACGAGCAGTACTTC.

This sequence joins TRBV19 and TRBJ2-2, with TRBD2 matching 9 bases. V trimming: 5 bases; J trimming: 6 bases; junction bases outside the gene matches: 16. There are 18 residues in the CDR3. Germline assignment: CDR1 LNHDA and CDR2 SQIVND (reference sequence). CDR3 in amino acids: CASSATMFGTSRAGELFF. CDR3 DNA: TGTGCCAGTAGTGCCACCATGTTCGGGACTAGCAGGGCCGGGGAGCTGTTTTTT.

This sequence joins TRBV5-5 and TRBJ2-2; possible D gene TRBD2, 6 bases. CDR3 length equals 14 residues. The germline V gene has CDR1 SGHKS and CDR2 YYEKEE (reference sequence). V was cut by 3 bases and J by 4 bases, with 10 bases left in between. CDR3 nucleotides: TGTGCCAGCAGCTCGGGACTCCCCACCGGGGAGCTGTTTTTT. It encodes CASSSGLPTGELFF.

This clone was seen a single time. V is TRBV19 and J is TRBJ2-3; D not resolved. The V end lost 1 base, the J end lost 6 bases, and 8 bases lay between the germline ends. Germline CDR1 LNHDA, CDR2 SQIVND (reference sequence). The CDR3 contains 13 residues. In DNA, the CDR3 is TGTGCCAGTAGTATAGGTCCTTTGGATACGCAGTATTTT. This encodes CASSIGPLDTQYF. Looking up the rest from reference TRBV19 and TRBJ2-3 gives the full variable domain: DGGITQSPKYLFRKEGQNVTLSCEQNLNHDAMYWYRQDPGQGLRLIYYSQIVNDFQKGDIAEGYSVSREKKESFPLTVTSAQKNPTAFYLCASSIGPLDTQYFGPGTRLTVL.

The V gene is TRBV2, the J gene TRBJ1-6, with 8 bases matching TRBD1. Germline loops: CDR1 SNHLY, CDR2 FYNNEI. CDR3 length equals 15 residues. V trimming: 3 bases; J trimming: 3 bases; junction bases outside the gene matches: 1. CDR3 coding DNA: TGTGCCAGCAGTGACACAGGGGGCTATAATTCACCCCTCCACTTT. It specifies CASSDTGGYNSPLHF.

The chain uses TRBV28 and TRBJ1-2; perhaps TRBD1 as D (6 bases). There are 14 residues in the CDR3. Germline values: CDR1 MDHEN, CDR2 SYDVKM. V was shortened by 7 bases and J by 6 bases, with 18 bases between the two germline ends. The CDR3: CASTYEAGAHGYTF. In DNA, the CDR3 is TGTGCCAGCACCTACGAAGCGGGGGCGCATGGCTACACCTTC.

V is TRBV4-2 and J is TRBJ2-5; 13 nucleotides agree with TRBD2. From germline, CDR1 is LGHNA and CDR2 YNFKEQ. CDR3 length: 16 amino acids. The trim removed 0 bases at V and 9 bases at J, leaving 7 bases unmatched. DNA of the CDR3: TGTGCCAGCAGCCAAGATGAACTAGCGGGGGGGCGAGCCCAGTACTTC. Translated, it gives CASSQDELAGGRAQYF.